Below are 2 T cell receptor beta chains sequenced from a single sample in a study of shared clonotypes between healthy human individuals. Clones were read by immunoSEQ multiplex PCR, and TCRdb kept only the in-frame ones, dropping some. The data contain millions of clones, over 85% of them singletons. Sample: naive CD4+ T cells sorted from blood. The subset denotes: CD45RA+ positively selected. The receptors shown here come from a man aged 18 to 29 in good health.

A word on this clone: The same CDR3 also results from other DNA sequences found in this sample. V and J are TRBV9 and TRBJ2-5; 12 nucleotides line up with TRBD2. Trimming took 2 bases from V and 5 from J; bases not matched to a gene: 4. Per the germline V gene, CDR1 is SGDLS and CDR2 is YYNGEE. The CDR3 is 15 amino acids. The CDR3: CASSVTSGRVETQYF. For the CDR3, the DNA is TGTGCCAGCAGCGTGACTAGCGGGAGAGTGGAGACCCAGTACTTC.

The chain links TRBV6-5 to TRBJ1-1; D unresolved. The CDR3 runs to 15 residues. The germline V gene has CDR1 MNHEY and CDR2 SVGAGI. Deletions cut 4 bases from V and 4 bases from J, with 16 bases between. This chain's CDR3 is CASSFRPLRGTEAFF. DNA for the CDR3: TGTGCCAGCAGTTTTCGACCCCTCCGGGGCACTGAAGCTTTCTTT.